These 27 T cell receptor beta chains were sequenced from one sample in a study of cytomegalovirus exposure and HLA in healthy donors. This PCR relied on a set of 60 Vbeta primers and 13 Jbeta primers. Clones were sequenced by immunoSEQ multiplex PCR, and TCRdb holds only the in-frame ones, with some missing. Of 150,000 to 200,000 clones in the sample, around 76% were seen once. The sequenced material came from PBMCs. Receptors originate from a woman in her twenties or thirties in good health and CMV-seropositive.

The chain couples TRBV19 to TRBJ1-2; 9 bases align to TRBD1. Per germline, CDR1 LNHDA and CDR2 SQIVND (reference sequence). The CDR3 loop spans 19 amino acids. J lost 4 bases, V lost 2 bases, and 17 bases had no gene match. Here the CDR3 DNA reads TGTGCCAGTAGTATATCAGGAAGACCGGGACAGGGAATATCCTATGGCTACACCTTC. It codes for CASSISGRPGQGISYGYTF.

In this sample, this clone turned up once. This sequence joins TRBV7-9 and TRBJ1-1; 7 bases are shared with TRBD1. The CDR3 has 15 residues. J gave up 11 bases and V 1 base, and 13 bases lay outside the gene matches. CDR1 SEHNR and CDR2 FQNEAQ come from the germline V gene (reference sequence). The CDR3 reads CASSLGGGDGGGAFF. CDR3 bases: TGTGCCAGCAGCTTAGGAGGGGGCGACGGTGGTGGCGCTTTCTTT. The entire variable domain, with the rest obtained from reference TRBV7-9 and TRBJ1-1, is as follows: DTGVSQNPRHKITKRGQNVTFRCDPISEHNRLYWYRQTLGQGPEFLTYFQNEAQLEKSRLLSDRFSAERPKGSFSTLEIQRTEQGDSAMYLCASSLGGGDGGGAFFGQGTRLTVV.

The chain uses TRBV7-9 and TRBJ2-7; D perhaps matches TRBD2 (6 bases). Trimming shortened V by 10 bases and J by 0 bases, and 22 bases separated the two germline ends. CDR3 size: 16 residues. Germline CDR1 is SEHNR and CDR2 is FQNEAQ (reference sequence). The CDR3 DNA sequence: TGTGCCACACAGAGGCACCGGACTACCAGCTCCTACGAGCAGTACTTC. This translates into CATQRHRTTSSYEQYF.

The chain links TRBV30 to TRBJ2-2; 16 nucleotides match TRBD2. With 1 base clipped from V and 4 bases from J, the junction kept 12 bases outside the gene matches. CDR1 and CDR2 (germline): GTSNPN, SVGIG (reference sequence). This CDR3 contains 20 residues. CDR3 coding DNA: TGTGCCTGGAGTGGGAAAGCCGGGACTAGCGGGAGGGGTGCCACCGGGGAGCTGTTTTTT. It codes for CAWSGKAGTSGRGATGELFF.

The rearrangement links TRBV11-2 to TRBJ1-1; D not certain. The CDR3 spans 14 residues. V was clipped by 3 bases and J by 3 bases, with 11 bases between them. The germline gives CDR1 SGHAT, CDR2 FQNNGV. This CDR3 reads CASSLRVSDTEAFF. The DNA of the CDR3 is TGTGCCAGCAGCTTGAGGGTATCGGACACTGAAGCTTTCTTT.

The V gene is TRBV18, the J gene TRBJ1-5; D is ambiguous. The V end lost 6 bases, the J end lost 1 base, and 10 bases lay between the germline ends. The CDR3 is 14 amino acids. From germline, CDR1 is KGHSH and CDR2 LQKENI. The CDR3 nucleotides are TGTGCCAGCTCTGTCCTGGGCAGCAATCAGCCCCAGCATTTT. Protein product: CASSVLGSNQPQHF. Together with reference TRBV18 and TRBJ1-5, the CDR3 gives the full variable domain: NAGVMQNPRHLVRRRGQEARLRCSPMKGHSHVYWYRQLPEEGLKFMVYLQKENIIDESGMPKERFSAEFPKEGPSILRIQQVVRGDSAAYFCASSVLGSNQPQHFGDGTRLSIL.

This clone showed up just a few times. This chain uses TRBV27 with TRBJ1-1; TRBD1 agrees at 8 bases. Germline V gene lookup returns CDR1 MNHEY and CDR2 SMNVEV (reference sequence). V was pared by 3 bases and J by 4 bases, with 1 base of the junction left unmatched. The CDR3 totals 13 residues. The CDR3 region has the DNA TGTGCCAGCAGTTTTACAGGGGGCACTGAAGCTTTCTTT. This codes for CASSFTGGTEAFF.

The rearrangement joins TRBV13 to TRBJ2-1; no definite D call. V was trimmed by 5 bases and J by 3 bases, leaving 5 bases between them. CDR1 is PRHDT and CDR2 is FYEKMQ in the germline V gene (reference sequence). The CDR3 is 12 amino acids. The CDR3 region has the DNA TGTGCCAGCAGCCGACTCTACAATGAGCAGTTCTTC. Protein sequence: CASSRLYNEQFF.

The chain combines TRBV18 with TRBJ2-2; 8 bases are shared with TRBD2. This CDR3 region has 16 residues. The V gene's germline CDR1 is KGHSH and CDR2 LQKENI. V was clipped by 6 bases and J by 1 base; unmatched bases: 7. CDR3 coding DNA: TGTGCCAGCTCGCCGCGGGGGGCCTTGAACACCGGGGAGCTGTTTTTT. Amino acids: CASSPRGALNTGELFF.

The chain uses TRBV6-1 and TRBJ2-1, with D possibly being TRBD2 (5 bases). Germline V gene lookup returns CDR1 MNHNS and CDR2 SASEGT. V shed 6 bases and J shed 10 bases, with 13 bases lying between them. CDR3 length: 12 residues. The CDR3 DNA reads as TGTGCCAGCAGGATCGGGGTTCAGGAGCAGTTCTTC. This gives the protein CASRIGVQEQFF.

This clone was seen only a few times. One end of the junction does not line up with germline, which may come from a read error. The chain employs TRBV7-9 and TRBJ2-5; TRBD1 might be the D (6 bases). Germline V gene data show CDR1 as SEHNR and CDR2 as FQNEAQ (reference sequence). CDR3 size: 16 residues. The CDR3 coding sequence is TGTTCCAGCAGCACCCGACTTCCAACAGGGTCGGAGACCCAGTACTTC. Amino acids: CSSSTRLPTGSETQYF. The full variable domain, rest sourced from reference TRBV7-9 and TRBJ2-5, is DTGVSQNPRHKITKRGQNVTFRCDPISEHNRLYWYRQTLGQGPEFLTYFQNEAQLEKSRLLSDRFSAERPKGSFSTLEIQRTEQGDSAMYLCSSSTRLPTGSETQYFGPGTRLLVL.

This chain links TRBV30 with TRBJ2-1; TRBD2 matches at 7 bases. Germline trimming cut 1 base from V and 11 bases from J; bases unmatched to any gene: 5. Per germline, CDR1 GTSNPN and CDR2 SVGIG (reference sequence). This CDR3 contains 12 residues. The DNA of the CDR3 is TGTGCCTGGAGTGCAGGAGCGGGGCAGCAGTTCTTC. Protein: CAWSAGAGQQFF.

The V gene is TRBV2, the J gene TRBJ2-1; the match to TRBD2 covers 9 bases. The CDR3 totals 16 residues. Germline V gene data show CDR1 as SNHLY and CDR2 as FYNNEI. V shed 6 bases and J 3 bases; nucleotides not matched to a gene: 9. CDR3 in DNA: TGTGCCAGCAGAGGGCGACTAGCGGAGTTCTACAATGAGCAGTTCTTC. It yields the protein CASRGRLAEFYNEQFF.

CDR3 nucleotide sequence: TGCGCCAGCAGCTCAGGACTAGCGGGGTTTAGCACAGATACGCAGTATTTT. Its protein product is CASSSGLAGFSTDTQYF. V is TRBV5-1 and J is TRBJ2-3, with TRBD2 matching 12 bases. This CDR3 is built from 17 residues. V shed 3 bases and J 0 bases; nucleotides not matched to a gene: 5. Per the germline V gene, CDR1 is SGHRS and CDR2 is YFSETQ.

The chain links TRBV30 to TRBJ1-6; TRBD1 aligns across 7 bases. Germline V lookup: CDR1 GTSNPN, CDR2 SVGIG (reference sequence). This CDR3 region has 13 residues. V lost 7 bases to trimming and J lost 8 bases; unmatched junction nucleotides: 8. The CDR3 nucleotides are TGTGCCTTGCGACGGGACAGCGATTCACCCCTCCACTTT. Translating gives CALRRDSDSPLHF.

V and J are TRBV4-1 and TRBJ2-5, with 9 nucleotides matching TRBD2. Germline V CDR1 and CDR2: MGHRA, YSYEKL. J gave up 4 bases and V 1 base, and 10 bases lay outside the gene matches. The CDR3 loop spans 17 amino acids. CDR3 sequence: CASSQVWPSGIIETQYF. The CDR3 DNA reads TGCGCCAGCAGCCAAGTGTGGCCTAGCGGGATAATAGAGACCCAGTACTTC.

The chain combines TRBV9 with TRBJ2-3; D may be TRBD2 (5 bases). Trimming removed 3 bases at V and 8 bases at J, with 13 bases between. The CDR3 contains 13 residues. Germline V gives CDR1 SGDLS, CDR2 YYNGEE. The CDR3: CASSENSAGTQYF. DNA of the CDR3: TGTGCCAGCAGCGAGAACAGCGCGGGTACGCAGTATTTT.

The chain has TRBV10-2 and TRBJ2-1; tentatively, D is TRBD2 (6 bases). V shed 0 bases and J shed 12 bases, with 9 bases lying between them. The CDR3 spans 12 residues. Looked up from germline, CDR1 is WSHSY and CDR2 is SAAADI. As DNA, the CDR3 is TGCGCCAGCAGTGAGTCGGGGGGTGCGCAGTTCTTC. Translated: CASSESGGAQFF.

J is TRBJ2-7 and V is TRBV28; TRBD1 matches at 7 bases. The CDR3 consists of 15 residues. The germline V gene encodes CDR1 MDHEN and CDR2 SYDVKM. V was pared by 8 bases and J by 4 bases, with 14 bases of the junction left unmatched. DNA for the CDR3: TGTGCCAGCGGTTCAGGGGGTTTCACCTCGTACGAGCAGTACTTC. The encoded protein is CASGSGGFTSYEQYF.

This clone is a singleton in its sample. The chain links TRBV11-2 to TRBJ2-7; D is unclear. There are 16 residues in the CDR3. Germline lookup yields CDR1 SGHAT and CDR2 FQNNGV. Trimming took 1 base from V and 3 from J, leaving 16 bases between them. For the CDR3, the DNA is TGTGCCAGCAGCTTAGGATTGTCCCCACGAGGCTACGAGCAGTACTTC. Protein: CASSLGLSPRGYEQYF.

The V gene is TRBV30, the J gene TRBJ2-5, with 14 bases that match TRBD2. The J segment lost 7 bases and the V segment lost 4 bases, leaving 2 bases of the junction unmatched. CDR1 and CDR2 from the germline V gene are GTSNPN and SVGIG (reference sequence). The CDR3 is made up of 13 amino acids. The CDR3 bases are TGTGCCTGGAAGACTAGCGGGGGGGGGACCCAGTACTTC. The encoded protein is CAWKTSGGGTQYF.

The rearrangement joins TRBV27 to TRBJ1-4; 7 nucleotides match TRBD1. The CDR3 loop spans 15 amino acids. V shed 2 bases, J shed 8 bases, and the junction held 8 bases outside the gene matches. The germline CDR1 and CDR2 sequences are MNHEY and SMNVEV (reference sequence). The CDR3 here is CASSLVGTVPEKLFF. The CDR3 DNA sequence: TGTGCCAGCAGTTTAGTAGGGACAGTCCCCGAAAAACTGTTTTTT. The full variable domain, with the rest looked up from reference TRBV27 and TRBJ1-4, is EAQVTQNPRYLITVTGKKLTVTCSQNMNHEYMSWYRQDPGLGLRQIYYSMNVEVTDKGDVPEGYKVSRKEKRNFPLILESPSPNQTSLYFCASSLVGTVPEKLFFGSGTQLSVL.

The gene calls are TRBV5-4 and TRBJ2-7; perhaps TRBD2 as D (5 bases). Trimming left V 1 base short and J 5 bases short, with 13 bases between. In germline, CDR1 is SGHNT, CDR2 YYREEE (reference sequence). This CDR3 region has 14 residues. CDR3 region: CASSLNGGLDEQYF. As DNA, the CDR3 is TGTGCCAGCAGCTTGAACGGCGGGCTCGACGAGCAGTACTTC.

This CDR3 reads CATSREQSNQPQHF. The CDR3 DNA reads TGTGCCACCAGCAGAGAACAGAGCAATCAGCCCCAGCATTTT. The chain combines TRBV15 with TRBJ1-5; D not resolved. Trimming removed 0 bases from V and 1 base from J, with 4 bases in between. Germline CDR1 reads LNHNV; CDR2 reads YYDKDF (reference sequence). This CDR3 has 14 amino acids.

The chain has TRBV19 and TRBJ1-1; D may be TRBD1 (5 bases). CDR1 is LNHDA and CDR2 is SQIVND in the germline V gene (reference sequence). There are 13 residues in the CDR3. The V end lost 9 bases, the J end lost 1 base, and 12 bases lay between the germline ends. The DNA of the CDR3 is TGTGCCAGCAAGCCTGGACAGAACACTGAAGCTTTCTTT. As protein: CASKPGQNTEAFF.

The chain is built from TRBV5-6 and TRBJ2-2; D call uncertain. CDR1 SGHDT and CDR2 YYEEEE come from the germline V gene. The CDR3 runs to 14 residues. V lost 0 bases, J lost 8 bases, and 11 bases lay in between. Written as DNA, the CDR3 is TGTGCCAGCAGCTTGGGCCTCACACCGGGGGAGCTGTTTTTT. Translating gives CASSLGLTPGELFF.

The genes are TRBV28 and TRBJ1-5; unclear D gene. This CDR3 is built from 15 residues. Germline CDR1 MDHEN, CDR2 SYDVKM. The V end was cut by 3 bases, the J end by 3 bases, with 12 bases between. Written as DNA, the CDR3 is TGTGCCAGCAGTTTGTTTGGACTTAACAATCAGCCCCAGCATTTT. Protein sequence: CASSLFGLNNQPQHF.